This T cell receptor beta chain was identified during a study of beta chain features in type 1 diabetes. Overall study findings and caveats: People with Type 1 diabetes carried modestly yet significantly shorter TCRB CDR3s in all four CD4+ subsets.

Every isolated RNA sample was fully reverse transcribed, so sequencing captured expressed TCRB transcripts. Deep immunoSEQ sequencing covered naive, central memory and regulatory T cell samples. Sequencing used immunoSEQ multiplex PCR; TCRdb keeps in-frame clones, though not all of them. The sample shows tens of thousands of clones, just under 50% of them seen only once. The germline CDR1 and CDR2 sequences are KGHSH and LQKENI. V shed 1 base and J shed 1 base, with 11 bases lying between them. The length of the CDR3 is 15 residues. As for this clone: Antigen: not known.

Source material: central memory CD4+ T cells from blood. This chain joins TRBV18 and TRBJ2-7; no firm D call. This receptor was obtained from a man younger than 45 with type 1 diabetes. CDR3 bases: TGTGCCAGCTCACCACGAAGTATCCAGTCCTACGAGCAGTACTTC. This sequence encodes CASSPRSIQSYEQYF. Full variable domain (rest looked up from reference TRBV18 and TRBJ2-7): NAGVMQNPRHLVRRRGQEARLRCSPMKGHSHVYWYRQLPEEGLKFMVYLQKENIIDESGMPKERFSAEFPKEGPSILRIQQVVRGDSAAYFCASSPRSIQSYEQYFGPGTRLTVT.